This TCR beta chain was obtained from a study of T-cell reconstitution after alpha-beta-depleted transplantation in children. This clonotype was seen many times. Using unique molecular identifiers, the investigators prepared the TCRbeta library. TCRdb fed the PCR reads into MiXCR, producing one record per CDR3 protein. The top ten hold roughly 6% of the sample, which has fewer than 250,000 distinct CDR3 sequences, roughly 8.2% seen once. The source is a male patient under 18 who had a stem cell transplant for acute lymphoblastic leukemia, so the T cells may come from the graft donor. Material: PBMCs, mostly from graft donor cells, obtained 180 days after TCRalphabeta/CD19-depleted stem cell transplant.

This chain's CDR3 is CASSQDRGGHGELFF. CDR3 nucleotide sequence: TGTGCCAGCAGCCAAGACAGGGGCGGGCACGGGGAGCTGTTTTTT. The chain employs TRBV13 and TRBJ2-2; the match to TRBD1 covers 8 bases. The CDR3 contains 15 residues. The germline gives CDR1 PRHDT, CDR2 FYEKMQ (reference sequence). With V trimmed by 5 bases and J by 7 bases, 9 bases remained unmatched.